One sample yielded the 10 T cell receptor beta chains listed below, sequenced in a study of blood T cell repertoires in COVID-19. The protocol was immunoSEQ multiplex PCR, while the TCRdb copy is restricted to in-frame clones and leaves out a portion. Among approximately 98,000 clones listed, around 81% were seen once. The source material was peripheral blood. These receptors were obtained from a man in his sixties with acute or convalescent COVID-19.

The chain joins TRBV7-6 to TRBJ2-3, with D unclear. Germline CDR1 SGHVS, CDR2 FNYEAQ. CDR3 length equals 16 residues. V was cut by 1 base and J by 0 bases, with 11 bases left in between. The CDR3 loop reads CASSLGFRRSTDTQYF. DNA of the CDR3: TGTGCCAGCAGCTTAGGTTTTCGGCGGAGCACAGATACGCAGTATTTT.

The chain uses TRBV7-9 and TRBJ1-1, with a possible D match to TRBD1 (5 bases). The CDR3 contains 13 residues. V was shortened by 4 bases and J by 7 bases, with 13 bases between the two germline ends. Germline CDR1 reads SEHNR; CDR2 reads FQNEAQ (reference sequence). CDR3 protein: CASSSGGSGEAFF. The CDR3 DNA is TGTGCCAGCAGCTCCGGGGGTTCTGGTGAAGCTTTCTTT.

The chain joins TRBV7-9 to TRBJ2-3, with D possibly matching TRBD1 (7 bases). V lost 3 bases, J lost 3 bases, and 10 bases lay in between. This CDR3 has 14 residues. Germline V CDR1 and CDR2: SEHNR, FQNEAQ (reference sequence). Here the CDR3 DNA reads TGTGCCAGCAGCTTCAGGGGGGCGACAGATACGCAGTATTTT. It yields the protein CASSFRGATDTQYF. Looking up the rest from reference TRBV7-9 and TRBJ2-3 gives the full variable domain: DTGVSQNPRHKITKRGQNVTFRCDPISEHNRLYWYRQTLGQGPEFLTYFQNEAQLEKSRLLSDRFSAERPKGSFSTLEIQRTEQGDSAMYLCASSFRGATDTQYFGPGTRLTVL.

This chain joins TRBV19 and TRBJ1-6; TRBD1 might be the D (6 bases). The CDR3 spans 13 residues. The ends were cut back, 7 bases at V and 15 bases at J, with 19 bases in the middle. The V gene's germline CDR1 is LNHDA and CDR2 SQIVND (reference sequence). The CDR3 DNA reads TGTGCCAGTACCCCTATAGGGGGAAGGTACCTCCACTTT. It specifies CASTPIGGRYLHF.

The chain couples TRBV9 to TRBJ2-3; 9 bases are a match to TRBD1. With 4 bases clipped from V and 0 bases from J, the junction kept 6 bases outside the gene matches. From germline, CDR1 is SGDLS and CDR2 YYNGEE. The length of the CDR3 is 16 residues. CDR3 bases: TGTGCCAGCAGCACGTGGACAGGGGCCAGCACAGATACGCAGTATTTT. It translates to CASSTWTGASTDTQYF.

CDR3 residues: CASSLGQFISYEQYV. CDR3 in DNA: TGTGCCAGCAGCTTGGGCCAGTTCATCTCCTACGAGCAGTACGTC. V and J are TRBV5-6 and TRBJ2-7; D gene unclear. V was trimmed by 0 bases and J by 0 bases, leaving 10 bases between them. Germline CDR1 is SGHDT and CDR2 is YYEEEE. CDR3 length: 15 amino acids.

The J gene is TRBJ1-2, the V gene TRBV27; TRBD1 is a possible D gene (6 bases). Germline lookup yields CDR1 MNHEY and CDR2 SMNVEV (reference sequence). This CDR3 comprises 16 residues. V gave up 0 bases and J gave up 4 bases, with 15 bases separating them. The CDR3 loop is CASSLSGGTPSYGYTF. The CDR3 region has the DNA TGTGCCAGCAGTTTATCGGGGGGGACACCTTCCTATGGCTACACCTTC.

This chain uses TRBV6-6 with TRBJ1-5; D is possibly TRBD1 (5 bases). Germline CDR1 and CDR2: MNHNY and SVGAGI (reference sequence). The length of the CDR3 is 13 residues. The V end lost 7 bases, the J end lost 6 bases, and 13 bases lay between the germline ends. This CDR3 is CASTLGVSQPQHF. The CDR3 DNA is TGTGCCAGCACCCTAGGGGTATCTCAGCCCCAGCATTTT.

The V gene is TRBV30, the J gene TRBJ1-5, with D maybe TRBD1 (5 bases). The V and J ends lost 0 bases and 7 bases respectively, with 10 bases between them. CDR1 and CDR2 (germline): GTSNPN, SVGIG (reference sequence). CDR3 length equals 13 residues. CDR3 bases: TGTGCCTGGAGTGTCCGGGGACTCCAGCCCCAGCATTTT. Its protein product is CAWSVRGLQPQHF. The full variable domain, its missing parts supplied by reference TRBV30 and TRBJ1-5, is SQTIHQWPATLVQPVGSPLSLECTVEGTSNPNLYWYRQAAGRGLQLLFYSVGIGQISSEVPQNLSASRPQDRQFILSSKKLLLSDSGFYLCAWSVRGLQPQHFGDGTRLSIL.

The V call is TRBV12-3 or TRBV12-4, the J call TRBJ2-3; no clear D. V was shortened by 1 base and J by 3 bases, with 5 bases between the two germline ends. CDR3 length: 13 residues. The CDR3 sequence: CASSLVRTDTQYF. The CDR3 nucleotides are TGTGCCAGCAGTTTAGTCAGAACAGATACGCAGTATTTT.